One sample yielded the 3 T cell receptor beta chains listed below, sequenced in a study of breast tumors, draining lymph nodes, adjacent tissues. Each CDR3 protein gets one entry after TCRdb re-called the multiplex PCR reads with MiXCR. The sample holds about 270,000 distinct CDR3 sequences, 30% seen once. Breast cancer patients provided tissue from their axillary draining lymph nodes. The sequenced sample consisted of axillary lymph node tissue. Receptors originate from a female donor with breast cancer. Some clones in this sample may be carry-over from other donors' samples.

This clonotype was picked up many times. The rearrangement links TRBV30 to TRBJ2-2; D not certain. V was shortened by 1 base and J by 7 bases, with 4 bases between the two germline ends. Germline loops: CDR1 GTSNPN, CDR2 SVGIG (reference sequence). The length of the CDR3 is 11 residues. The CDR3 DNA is TGTGCCTGGAGTGCGGGCGGGGAGCTGTTTTTT. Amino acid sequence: CAWSAGGELFF.

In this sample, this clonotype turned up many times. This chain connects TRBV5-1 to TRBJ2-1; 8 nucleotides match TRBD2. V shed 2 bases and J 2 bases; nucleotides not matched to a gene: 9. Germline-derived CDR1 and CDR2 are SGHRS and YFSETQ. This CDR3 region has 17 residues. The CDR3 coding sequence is TGCGCCAGCAGCTTATCTCGCTCGGGACTAGCCTACAATGAGCAGTTCTTC. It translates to CASSLSRSGLAYNEQFF.

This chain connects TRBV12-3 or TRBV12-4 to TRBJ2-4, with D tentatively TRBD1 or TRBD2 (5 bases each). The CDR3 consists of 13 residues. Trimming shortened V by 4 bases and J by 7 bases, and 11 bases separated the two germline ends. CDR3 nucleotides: TGTGCCAGCAGTTGGGACGGTATCAACATTCAGTACTTC. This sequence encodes CASSWDGINIQYF.